Below, 26 T cell receptor beta chains from the same sample are listed, as sequenced in a study of regulatory T cells in long-lasting Graves disease. Assembly of TCR beta libraries relied on iRepertoire HTBI primers together with Arm-PCR of CDR3 regions. TCRdb independently ran MiXCR on the multiplex PCR reads; one entry per CDR3 protein. Counted here are 400,000 to 450,000 distinct CDR3 sequences, less than 25% occurring once; the ten biggest clones make up about 26%. Time point indicated: persistent/refractory GD, antithyroid drugs over 5 years with positive TRAb. The TCR library used RNA extracted from PBMCs. The sample was peripheral blood mononuclear cells (PBMCs), taken when the disease was refractory, from a patient treated with antithyroid drugs. The receptors originated from a female donor with Graves disease.

The chain is built from TRBV30 and TRBJ1-6; D perhaps matches TRBD1 (5 bases). The germline V and J ends were trimmed by 4 bases and 9 bases, with 16 bases remaining between them. Germline V gives CDR1 GTSNPN, CDR2 SVGIG (reference sequence). The CDR3 runs to 14 residues. CDR3 sequence: CAWKLAGSGSPLHF. The CDR3 DNA follows: TGTGCCTGGAAGCTTGCAGGGAGCGGTTCACCCCTCCACTTT.

This rearrangement joins TRBV9 to TRBJ1-2; TRBD1 agrees at 8 bases. Germline V gives CDR1 SGDLS, CDR2 YYNGEE. The CDR3 has 15 residues. The junction had 7 bases not matched to a gene; V was cut back by 2 bases and J by 4 bases. The CDR3 coding sequence is TGTGCCAGCAGCGTCGCCGGGACAGGTGTCTATGGCTACACCTTC. Amino acid sequence: CASSVAGTGVYGYTF.

V gene TRBV5-1 combines with J gene TRBJ1-4; 7 bases align to TRBD1. This CDR3 is 15 amino acids long. Germline loops: CDR1 SGHRS, CDR2 YFSETQ. J gave up 4 bases and V 4 bases, and 7 bases lay outside the gene matches. The CDR3 sequence: CASSRTGDSNEKLFF. The CDR3 DNA follows: TGCGCCAGCAGCAGGACTGGGGACAGTAATGAAAAACTGTTTTTT.

This clonotype has at least ten counts. The chain joins TRBV14 to TRBJ1-1; D unresolved. The V gene lost 4 bases and the J gene lost 6 bases, with 15 bases spanning the gap. The CDR3 extends over 14 amino acids. The V gene's germline CDR1 is SGHDN and CDR2 FVKESK. The DNA for the CDR3 is TGTGCCAGCAGCCGTATGATGGTCGCGGCTGAAGCTTTCTTT. It translates to CASSRMMVAAEAFF.

The chain combines TRBV7-3 with TRBJ2-7, with 7 bases fitting TRBD2. This CDR3 has 15 amino acids. V gave up 5 bases and J gave up 5 bases; unmatched junction bases: 12. Germline V CDR1 and CDR2: SGHTA, FQGTGA. The CDR3 reads CASSPGGAGLNEQYF. DNA for the CDR3: TGTGCCAGCAGCCCTGGGGGTGCGGGACTAAACGAGCAGTACTTC.

This clonotype was seen many times. The V call is TRBV7-9, the J call TRBJ2-7; D is perhaps TRBD1 or TRBD2 (5 bases each). Trimming pared 3 bases from V and 1 base from J, leaving 16 bases between. Germline loops: CDR1 SEHNR, CDR2 FQNEAQ (reference sequence). The CDR3 is made up of 16 amino acids. The CDR3 coding sequence is TGTGCCAGCAGCTTCTACCCCCGGGACGGGTCCTACGAGCAGTACTTC. This sequence encodes CASSFYPRDGSYEQYF.

This clonotype has more than one count but fewer than ten. The chain joins TRBV7-9 to TRBJ2-5, with D unclear. CDR3 size: 12 residues. Germline CDR1 SEHNR, CDR2 FQNEAQ (reference sequence). The germline V and J ends were trimmed by 1 base and 9 bases, with 9 bases remaining between them. The CDR3 reads CASSLVFGPQYF. For the CDR3, the DNA is TGTGCCAGCAGCTTAGTGTTTGGGCCCCAGTACTTC.

In this sample, this clonotype turned up a few times. The chain recombines TRBV2 with TRBJ2-1; D remains ambiguous. The CDR3 totals 11 residues. Germline V gives CDR1 SNHLY, CDR2 FYNNEI. With 7 bases removed from V and 8 bases from J, the gap between germline ends came to 9 bases. The CDR3 nucleotides read TGTGCCAGCAAAGAGAATTATGAGCAGTTCTTC. Amino acid sequence: CASKENYEQFF.

The chain joins TRBV29-1 to TRBJ2-7; D might be TRBD2 (5 bases). The germline V gene encodes CDR1 SQVTM and CDR2 ANQGSEA. The CDR3 totals 13 residues. Deletions cut 3 bases from V and 2 bases from J, with 11 bases between. The CDR3 spells CSVEAGKTYEQYF. The DNA of the CDR3 is TGCAGCGTTGAGGCCGGGAAGACCTACGAGCAGTACTTC.

This clonotype was detected only a few times. The chain's CDR3 is CASSESRYEAFF. Here the CDR3 DNA reads TGTGCCAGCAGTGAAAGCCGATATGAAGCTTTCTTT. The chain links TRBV2 to TRBJ1-1; the D is unclear. The CDR3 contains 12 residues. Deletions cut 2 bases from V and 7 bases from J, with 8 bases between. Per germline, CDR1 SNHLY and CDR2 FYNNEI.

The V and J genes are TRBV5-1 and TRBJ2-2; D could derive from TRBD1 or TRBD2 (5 bases each). V dropped 2 bases and J dropped 0 bases, with 14 bases sitting between them. CDR3 length: 17 residues. The germline CDR1 and CDR2 sequences are SGHRS and YFSETQ. The CDR3 region is CASSFLARAANTGELFF. The CDR3, as DNA: TGCGCCAGCAGCTTTCTAGCCAGGGCAGCGAACACCGGGGAGCTGTTTTTT.

J is TRBJ2-2 and V is TRBV7-2; weak D call: TRBD1 (5 bases). The CDR3 extends over 16 amino acids. V gave up 1 base and J gave up 6 bases, with 15 bases separating them. Germline V gene lookup returns CDR1 SGHTA and CDR2 FQGNSA. The chain's CDR3 is CASSLVGQGFPGELFF. As DNA, the CDR3 is TGTGCCAGCAGCTTAGTGGGGCAGGGATTTCCCGGGGAGCTGTTTTTT. Based on the CDR3 plus reference TRBV7-2 and TRBJ2-2, the full variable domain is GAGVSQSPSNKVTEKGKDVELRCDPISGHTALYWYRQSLGQGLEFLIYFQGNSAPDKSGLPSDRFSAERTGGSVSTLTIQRTQQEDSAVYLCASSLVGQGFPGELFFGEGSRLTVL.

The rearrangement uses TRBV30 and TRBJ1-2, with 10 bases identical to TRBD1. Per germline, CDR1 GTSNPN and CDR2 SVGIG (reference sequence). With 3 bases clipped from V and 6 bases from J, the junction kept 4 bases outside the gene matches. This CDR3 contains 13 residues. The DNA for the CDR3 is TGTGCCTGGAGCCCGGGACAGGGGAATGGCTACACCTTC. This sequence encodes CAWSPGQGNGYTF.

This clonotype was detected a few times. This chain connects TRBV29-1 to TRBJ2-5; 7 positions match TRBD2. This CDR3 spans 13 amino acids. Germline V gene data show CDR1 as SQVTM and CDR2 as ANQGSEA. With 5 bases clipped from V and 4 bases from J, the junction kept 7 bases outside the gene matches. CDR3 nucleotide sequence: TGCAGCGTTAGCGGGAAACTTAGAGAGACCCAGTACTTC. This gives the protein CSVSGKLRETQYF.

This clonotype came up many times. The V call is TRBV2, the J call TRBJ2-7; 12 positions agree with TRBD2. Germline CDR1 is SNHLY and CDR2 is FYNNEI. The CDR3 sequence is 15 residues long. J gave up 2 bases and V 2 bases, and 1 base lay outside the gene matches. Here the CDR3 DNA reads TGTGCCAGCAGTGAACCTAGCGGGAGGGCCTACGAGCAGTACTTC. Its translation: CASSEPSGRAYEQYF.

The CDR3 nucleotides are TGTGCCAGCAGCTTCCACGGGGGATCCCTCTCCTACGAGCAGTACTTC. Translated: CASSFHGGSLSYEQYF. This chain connects TRBV7-2 to TRBJ2-7; D perhaps matches TRBD2 (6 bases). Per the germline V gene, CDR1 is SGHTA and CDR2 is FQGNSA. CDR3 size: 16 residues. V lost 3 bases and J 0 bases, leaving 15 bases between the germline ends. Full variable domain (missing parts from reference TRBV7-2 and TRBJ2-7): GAGVSQSPSNKVTEKGKDVELRCDPISGHTALYWYRQSLGQGLEFLIYFQGNSAPDKSGLPSDRFSAERTGGSVSTLTIQRTQQEDSAVYLCASSFHGGSLSYEQYFGPGTRLTVT.

The rearrangement uses TRBV5-1 and TRBJ2-1; TRBD2 might be the D (5 bases). V was clipped by 4 bases and J by 0 bases, with 14 bases between them. From germline, CDR1 is SGHRS and CDR2 YFSETQ. CDR3 length: 16 amino acids. The CDR3 bases are TGCGCCAGCAGCAAGGACTGGATCAGCTCCTACAATGAGCAGTTCTTC. Amino acid sequence: CASSKDWISSYNEQFF.

This chain connects TRBV19 to TRBJ1-1, with 7 bases matching TRBD1. The CDR3 is 16 amino acids. CDR1 is LNHDA, CDR2 SQIVND, per germline (reference sequence). The J segment lost 4 bases and the V segment lost 4 bases, leaving 12 bases of the junction unmatched. CDR3 residues: CASSTRQGRGSTEAFF. In nucleotides, the CDR3 is TGTGCCAGTAGTACCCGACAGGGAAGAGGAAGCACTGAAGCTTTCTTT.

A few counts support this clonotype. J is TRBJ2-5 and V is TRBV20-1; TRBD2 matches at 8 bases. This CDR3 comprises 17 residues. CDR1 DFQATT and CDR2 SNEGSKA come from the germline V gene (reference sequence). Trimming at V came to 4 bases and at J to 1 base, leaving 14 bases not matched to a gene. The CDR3 here is CSAILHKRESAQETQYF. CDR3 nucleotide sequence: TGCAGTGCTATCCTCCACAAGCGGGAGAGTGCCCAAGAGACCCAGTACTTC.

This chain uses TRBV6-5 with TRBJ2-7; TRBD1 is a possible D gene (6 bases). The germline V gene has CDR1 MNHEY and CDR2 SVGAGI. V lost 0 bases, J lost 0 bases, and 9 bases lay in between. CDR3 size: 15 residues. The CDR3 bases are TGTGCCAGCAGTTACTCGGGGGCGAGCTCCTACGAGCAGTACTTC. Its protein product is CASSYSGASSYEQYF.

The chain uses TRBV20-1 and TRBJ1-2; the match to TRBD1 covers 11 bases. Germline loops: CDR1 DFQATT, CDR2 SNEGSKA (reference sequence). The junction had 4 bases not matched to a gene; V was cut back by 1 base and J by 0 bases. The CDR3 consists of 16 residues. CDR3 amino acids: CSARAGTGGANYGYTF. The CDR3 DNA reads TGCAGTGCTAGAGCCGGGACAGGGGGGGCTAACTATGGCTACACCTTC.

The chain carries TRBV7-8 and TRBJ2-5; 12 nucleotides align to TRBD2. Trimming cost V 5 bases and J 5 bases; bases outside gene matches: 3. In germline, CDR1 is SGHVS, CDR2 FQNEAQ. The CDR3 is 14 residues long. This chain's CDR3 is CASSRTSGTETQYF. DNA for the CDR3: TGTGCCAGCAGCCGGACTAGCGGGACGGAGACCCAGTACTTC.

This clonotype was detected many times. V usage is TRBV2 and J usage is TRBJ1-2, with D possibly matching TRBD1 (5 bases). Trimming left V 2 bases short and J 7 bases short, with 14 bases between. Germline lookup yields CDR1 SNHLY and CDR2 FYNNEI. The CDR3 is 14 amino acids. DNA for the CDR3: TGTGCCAGCAGTGAAAGGGGAAGGGTGGGTGGCTACACCTTC. It specifies CASSERGRVGGYTF.

This clonotype appeared a few times. The rearrangement uses TRBV6-1 and TRBJ2-7; 8 nucleotides align to TRBD2. Trimming cost V 6 bases and J 2 bases; bases outside gene matches: 12. This CDR3 is built from 16 residues. Germline CDR1 MNHNS, CDR2 SASEGT. The CDR3 is CASRIMDAGGTYEQYF. CDR3 nucleotides: TGTGCCAGCAGGATTATGGATGCGGGAGGTACCTACGAGCAGTACTTC.

This chain joins TRBV14 and TRBJ2-7; 10 bases align to TRBD1. V lost 3 bases to trimming and J lost 6 bases; unmatched junction nucleotides: 11. CDR1 and CDR2 (germline): SGHDN, FVKESK. The CDR3 extends over 16 amino acids. The CDR3 sequence: CASSQDGTGVGLEQYF. CDR3 sequence (DNA): TGTGCCAGCAGCCAGGACGGGACAGGGGTTGGTCTCGAGCAGTACTTC. Looking up the rest from reference TRBV14 and TRBJ2-7 gives the full variable domain: EAGVTQFPSHSVIEKGQTVTLRCDPISGHDNLYWYRRVMGKEIKFLLHFVKESKQDESGMPNNRFLAERTGGTYSTLKVQPAELEDSGVYFCASSQDGTGVGLEQYFGPGTRLTVT.

In its sample, this clonotype was seen many times. The CDR3 here is CASSSAGMAKNIQYF. The CDR3 DNA reads TGTGCCAGTAGTTCAGCGGGGATGGCCAAAAACATTCAGTACTTC. This rearrangement joins TRBV19 to TRBJ2-4; 7 bases match TRBD2. Germline CDR1 reads LNHDA; CDR2 reads SQIVND (reference sequence). The V segment lost 5 bases and the J segment 1 base; nucleotides outside the gene matches: 5. The CDR3 has 15 amino acids.